The 32 T cell receptor beta chains below were found in one sample sequenced in a study of PD-1 and CTLA-4 blockade in melanoma. Clones were sequenced by immunoSEQ multiplex PCR, and TCRdb holds only the in-frame ones, with some missing. Here the sample spans tens of thousands of clones, 88% being singletons. Here the sequenced sample was CD8+ T cells from peripheral blood, taken before anti-PD-1 treatment. The receptors shown here come from a human donor with melanoma.

The chain uses TRBV6-5 and TRBJ1-2; D remains ambiguous. V was clipped by 7 bases and J by 3 bases, with 15 bases between them. Germline values: CDR1 MNHEY, CDR2 SVGAGI. The CDR3 consists of 14 residues. CDR3 DNA: TGTGCCAGCAAAAGTGAGGGTCCGTACTATGGCTACACCTTC. Amino acids: CASKSEGPYYGYTF.

This clone occurred once. This chain joins TRBV14 and TRBJ1-2; no reliable D call. The CDR3 runs to 13 residues. Trimming took 0 bases from V and 4 from J, leaving 6 bases between them. Looked up from germline, CDR1 is SGHDN and CDR2 is FVKESK. CDR3 loop: CASSQESLYGYTF. The DNA of the CDR3 is TGTGCCAGCAGCCAAGAAAGCCTCTATGGCTACACCTTC.

Turning to this clone: The junction departs from germline at one end; a sequencing error may be responsible. The chain joins TRBV15 to TRBJ2-7; TRBD1 or TRBD2 may be the D gene (5 bases each). The CDR3 has 13 amino acids. Germline loops: CDR1 LNHNV, CDR2 YYDKDF (reference sequence). The CDR3 loop is CATSRNTRDLECF. DNA for the CDR3: TGTGCCACCAGCAGAAATACCCGGGACCTCGAATGTTTC.

The genes are TRBV11-1 and TRBJ2-4; TRBD1 might be the D (6 bases). V was pared by 5 bases and J by 0 bases, with 14 bases between. The CDR3 sequence is 16 residues long. The germline CDR1 and CDR2 sequences are SGHAT and FQDESV (reference sequence). CDR3: CASSLKGGLAKNIQYF. The CDR3 DNA follows: TGTGCCAGCAGCCTCAAAGGGGGTCTAGCCAAAAACATTCAGTACTTC.

The chain is built from TRBV14 and TRBJ2-7; D is possibly TRBD1 (5 bases). With 1 base removed from V and 4 bases from J, the gap between germline ends came to 8 bases. Germline V gene data show CDR1 as SGHDN and CDR2 as FVKESK. CDR3 length equals 13 residues. The CDR3 DNA is TGTGCCAGCAGCCAAGTTAGGGGTTACGAGCAGTACTTC. Protein: CASSQVRGYEQYF.

CDR3: CASSLAGGATEAFF. The DNA of the CDR3 is TGTGCCAGCAGTTTAGCAGGGGGCGCCACTGAAGCTTTCTTT. V and J are TRBV28 and TRBJ1-1; TRBD1 matches at 8 bases. The CDR3 spans 14 residues. Germline CDR1 MDHEN, CDR2 SYDVKM. V lost 2 bases, J lost 4 bases, and 3 bases stayed unmatched.

The V and J genes are TRBV11-2 and TRBJ1-6, with no clear D. Germline assignment: CDR1 SGHAT and CDR2 FQNNGV. V was trimmed by 3 bases and J by 4 bases, leaving 10 bases between them. The CDR3 is made up of 15 amino acids. The CDR3 spells CASSLGSPYNSPLHF. CDR3 nucleotides: TGTGCCAGCAGCTTGGGCAGCCCTTATAATTCACCCCTCCACTTT. The entire variable domain, with the rest obtained from reference TRBV11-2 and TRBJ1-6, is as follows: EAGVAQSPRYKIIEKRQSVAFWCNPISGHATLYWYQQILGQGPKLLIQFQNNGVVDDSQLPKDRFSAERLKGVDSTLKIQPAKLEDSAVYLCASSLGSPYNSPLHFGNGTRLTVT.

The chain combines TRBV12-3 or TRBV12-4 with TRBJ2-1; TRBD1 might be the D (5 bases). Trimming stripped 6 bases from V and 9 bases from J, with 9 bases between. This CDR3 spans 11 amino acids. The CDR3 protein is CASSLRGEQFF. The CDR3 DNA reads TGTGCCAGCAGCCTAAGGGGTGAGCAGTTCTTC.

The chain employs TRBV27 and TRBJ1-2; TRBD1 agrees at 8 bases. The CDR3 runs 14 residues. CDR1 is MNHEY and CDR2 is SMNVEV in the germline V gene (reference sequence). V lost 3 bases to trimming and J lost 6 bases; unmatched junction nucleotides: 6. For the CDR3, the DNA is TGTGCCAGCAGTTTCCAGGGGGCGGTGAATGGCTACACCTTC. As protein: CASSFQGAVNGYTF.

CDR3 DNA sequence: TGTGCCAGCAGTGACTATGCAGGGGAGAACACCGGGGAGCTGTTTTTT. Amino acids: CASSDYAGENTGELFF. The chain has TRBV6-4 and TRBJ2-2; maybe TRBD1 (6 bases). V lost 1 base and J lost 1, with 10 bases in between. Per the germline V gene, CDR1 is MRHNA and CDR2 is SNTAGT. CDR3 length equals 16 residues.

J is TRBJ1-5 and V is TRBV5-8; no clear D. The CDR3 is 14 residues long. CDR1 is SGHTS and CDR2 is YDEGEE in the germline V gene. Trimming removed 0 bases from V and 2 bases from J, with 6 bases in between. CDR3 bases: TGTGCCAGCAGCTTGGTGTCAGGCAATCAGCCCCAGCATTTT. Amino acids: CASSLVSGNQPQHF.

The V and J genes are TRBV5-1 and TRBJ1-2; D not certain. The V gene lost 4 bases and the J gene lost 3 bases, with 7 bases spanning the gap. The CDR3 is 12 amino acids. Germline V gene sequence: CDR1 SGHRS, CDR2 YFSETQ. CDR3 sequence reads: CASSGQDYGYTF. The CDR3 coding sequence is TGCGCCAGCAGCGGGCAGGACTATGGCTACACCTTC.

The sample holds a few counts of this clone. The gene calls are TRBV5-4 and TRBJ1-1; 8 bases match TRBD1. Germline V gene data show CDR1 as SGHNT and CDR2 as YYREEE (reference sequence). CDR3 length equals 15 residues. Trimming took 0 bases from V and 2 from J; bases not matched to a gene: 3. In nucleotides, the CDR3 is TGTGCCAGCAGCTTGGGGACAGGGTCTAACACTGAAGCTTTCTTT. This gives the protein CASSLGTGSNTEAFF.

The chain recombines TRBV27 with TRBJ2-5; possibly TRBD2 for D (7 bases). Germline V gene sequence: CDR1 MNHEY, CDR2 SMNVEV (reference sequence). There are 16 residues in the CDR3. V lost 0 bases, J lost 5 bases, and 16 bases lay in between. CDR3 sequence (DNA): TGTGCCAGCAGTTTATCGGGGAGGGGGAGGTGGGAGACCCAGTACTTC. Encoded protein: CASSLSGRGRWETQYF.

The chain joins TRBV6-2 or TRBV6-3 to TRBJ2-5, with TRBD2 as a possible D gene (5 bases). V dropped 0 bases and J dropped 4 bases, with 12 bases sitting between them. This CDR3 spans 15 amino acids. CDR1 and CDR2 (germline): MNHEY, SVGEGT. This CDR3 reads CASSYSRLAGETQYF. The CDR3 nucleotides read TGTGCCAGCAGTTACTCGAGGCTAGCTGGAGAGACCCAGTACTTC.

This clone was found once. This chain joins TRBV28 and TRBJ2-1; TRBD2 matches at 8 bases. Germline V gene data show CDR1 as MDHEN and CDR2 as SYDVKM. V lost 3 bases to trimming and J lost 2 bases; unmatched junction nucleotides: 6. The CDR3 runs 16 residues. The CDR3 DNA sequence: TGTGCCAGCAGTTTCTTCCGGGGGGGCGCCTACAATGAGCAGTTCTTC. Translation: CASSFFRGGAYNEQFF.

The V call is TRBV15, the J call TRBJ1-4, with 7 bases matching TRBD1. The germline V gene has CDR1 LNHNV and CDR2 YYDKDF (reference sequence). The length of the CDR3 is 14 residues. With 4 bases clipped from V and 6 bases from J, the junction kept 5 bases outside the gene matches. The CDR3 loop is CATSKDRAYEKLFF. The DNA of the CDR3 is TGTGCCACCAGCAAAGACAGGGCCTATGAAAAACTGTTTTTT.

This chain links TRBV9 with TRBJ2-7, with D perhaps being TRBD1 or TRBD2 (5 bases each). The germline V and J ends were trimmed by 3 bases and 2 bases, with 15 bases remaining between them. Per the germline V gene, CDR1 is SGDLS and CDR2 is YYNGEE. The CDR3 runs to 15 residues. CDR3 sequence: CASSAQGTGAYEQYF. The DNA for the CDR3 is TGTGCCAGCAGCGCCCAGGGTACCGGGGCCTACGAGCAGTACTTC.

The chain employs TRBV3-1 (or the pseudogene TRBV3-2) and TRBJ2-3; D is uncertain. Trimming took 0 bases from V and 2 from J, leaving 9 bases between them. Germline loops: CDR1 LGHDT, CDR2 YNNKEL (reference sequence). The CDR3 runs 15 residues. CDR3 in DNA: TGTGCCAGCAGCCAAGAATTAGCAACCACAGATACGCAGTATTTT. Amino acids: CASSQELATTDTQYF.

DNA for the CDR3: TGCGCCAGCCGGGAGATAATTAATGAAAAACTGTTTTTT. This translates into CASREIINEKLFF. The V call is TRBV10-2, the J call TRBJ1-4; D uncertain. Germline CDR1 is WSHSY and CDR2 is SAAADI. Trimming removed 8 bases at V and 4 bases at J, with 11 bases between. The length of the CDR3 is 13 residues.

J is TRBJ2-7 and V is TRBV6-5, with D maybe TRBD2 (6 bases). Germline CDR1 and CDR2: MNHEY and SVGAGI. The CDR3 sequence is 12 residues long. With 4 bases removed from V and 6 bases from J, the gap between germline ends came to 10 bases. The CDR3 reads CASSSSGVEQYF. The CDR3 DNA reads as TGTGCCAGCAGTTCGTCGGGGGTCGAGCAGTACTTC.

The V call is TRBV7-9, the J call TRBJ2-7; D may be TRBD2 (6 bases). Per the germline V gene, CDR1 is SEHNR and CDR2 is FQNEAQ (reference sequence). This CDR3 spans 11 amino acids. Trimming stripped 5 bases from V and 7 bases from J, with 9 bases between. The CDR3 nucleotides are TGTGCCAGCAGCCCGGGGGTTGAGCAGTACTTC. Translating it yields CASSPGVEQYF.

The V gene is TRBV28, the J gene TRBJ2-7, with D possibly TRBD1 on 6 matching bases. The CDR3 loop spans 14 amino acids. Trimming shortened V by 3 bases and J by 2 bases, and 11 bases separated the two germline ends. CDR1 is MDHEN, CDR2 SYDVKM, per germline. The CDR3 DNA reads TGTGCCAGCAGTTTTGGGACAATAACCTACGAGCAGTACTTC. It translates to CASSFGTITYEQYF.

A note on this clone: Germline and junction disagree at one end, which may indicate a read error. This chain connects TRBV6-2 or TRBV6-3 to TRBJ2-7, with unresolved D. The CDR3 has 11 amino acids. Germline CDR1 reads MNHEY; CDR2 reads SVGEGT. The CDR3 DNA follows: TGTGCCAGCAGTTACTCCCACGAGCAGTACTTC. This translates into CASSYSHEQYF.

This chain uses TRBV28 with TRBJ1-2; D is perhaps TRBD1 (6 bases). The CDR3 has 14 amino acids. CDR1 MDHEN and CDR2 SYDVKM come from the germline V gene. Trimming left V 5 bases short and J 3 bases short, with 13 bases between. CDR3 protein: CASSPRDTYYGYTF. CDR3 coding DNA: TGTGCCAGCAGTCCCCGGGACACTTACTATGGCTACACCTTC.

The gene calls are TRBV29-1 and TRBJ2-7, with D perhaps TRBD1 or TRBD2 (5 bases each). CDR1 and CDR2 (germline): SQVTM, ANQGSEA. CDR3 length: 15 residues. V was trimmed by 4 bases and J by 3 bases, leaving 19 bases between them. The CDR3 nucleotides read TGCAGCGTTGGGACACAACGATGGGGGAGCTACGAGCAGTACTTC. The encoded protein is CSVGTQRWGSYEQYF.

The CDR3 DNA follows: TGTGCCATCAGTGAGTCGCCAGGGGGCCCCTCTGGAAACACCATATATTTT. Translating it yields CAISESPGGPSGNTIYF. This sequence joins TRBV10-3 and TRBJ1-3; 8 bases are shared with TRBD1. The CDR3 runs 17 residues. Unmatched junction bases numbered 4, after V lost 0 bases and J lost 0 bases. Germline loops: CDR1 ENHRY, CDR2 SYGVKD.

This chain links TRBV7-8 with TRBJ2-5, with D possibly TRBD1 on 6 matching bases. The CDR3 spans 15 residues. Trimming removed 0 bases at V and 4 bases at J, with 12 bases between. Per the germline V gene, CDR1 is SGHVS and CDR2 is FQNEAQ. The CDR3 loop reads CASSLAAGDRETQYF. The CDR3 DNA reads as TGTGCCAGCAGCTTAGCCGCAGGGGATCGAGAGACCCAGTACTTC.

This sequence joins TRBV28 and TRBJ2-7, with 16 positions matching TRBD2. The germline gives CDR1 MDHEN, CDR2 SYDVKM. Unmatched junction bases numbered 8, after V lost 4 bases and J lost 5 bases. The CDR3 loop spans 17 amino acids. CDR3 loop: CASSSPGLAGGRNEQYF. CDR3 bases: TGTGCCAGCAGTTCTCCGGGACTAGCGGGGGGGCGTAACGAGCAGTACTTC.

V usage is TRBV18 and J usage is TRBJ2-2; 7 bases align to TRBD1. J lost 3 bases, V lost 3 bases, and 13 bases had no gene match. Germline loops: CDR1 KGHSH, CDR2 LQKENI. CDR3 length equals 18 residues. The CDR3 region has the DNA TGTGCCAGCTCACCGCGGATTGACAGGGACCCGTACACCGGGGAGCTGTTTTTT. It encodes CASSPRIDRDPYTGELFF. Combining the CDR3 with reference TRBV18 and TRBJ2-2 gives the whole variable domain NAGVMQNPRHLVRRRGQEARLRCSPMKGHSHVYWYRQLPEEGLKFMVYLQKENIIDESGMPKERFSAEFPKEGPSILRIQQVVRGDSAAYFCASSPRIDRDPYTGELFFGEGSRLTVL.

The chain uses TRBV9 and TRBJ2-6; D remains ambiguous. V lost 0 bases to trimming and J lost 3 bases, with 10 bases between them. The germline V gene has CDR1 SGDLS and CDR2 YYNGEE. This CDR3 has 16 residues. The CDR3 DNA sequence: TGTGCCAGCAGCGTAGAAGAAGCAAATGGGGCCAACGTCCTGACTTTC. Translation: CASSVEEANGANVLTF.

This sequence joins TRBV7-9 and TRBJ2-3; no reliable D call. V gave up 6 bases and J gave up 5 bases, with 6 bases separating them. There are 11 residues in the CDR3. Germline lookup yields CDR1 SEHNR and CDR2 FQNEAQ (reference sequence). This CDR3 is CASRARDTQYF. CDR3 sequence (DNA): TGTGCCAGCAGAGCCCGAGATACGCAGTATTTT.